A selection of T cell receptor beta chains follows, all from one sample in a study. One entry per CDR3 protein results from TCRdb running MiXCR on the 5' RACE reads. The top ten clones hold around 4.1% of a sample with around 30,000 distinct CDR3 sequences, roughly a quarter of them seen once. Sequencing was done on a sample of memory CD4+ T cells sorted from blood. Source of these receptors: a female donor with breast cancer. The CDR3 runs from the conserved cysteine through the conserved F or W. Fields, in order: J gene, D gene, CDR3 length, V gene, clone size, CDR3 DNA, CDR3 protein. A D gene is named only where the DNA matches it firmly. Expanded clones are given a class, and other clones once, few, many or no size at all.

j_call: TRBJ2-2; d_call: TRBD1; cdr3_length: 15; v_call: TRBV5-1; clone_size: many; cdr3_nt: TGCGCCAGCAGCCCCGGACAGGGACGGACCGGGGAGCTGTTTTTT; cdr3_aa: CASSPGQGRTGELFF
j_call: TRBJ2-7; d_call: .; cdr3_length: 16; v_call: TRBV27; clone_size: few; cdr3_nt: TGTGCCAGCAGTTTATCGTGGAGGGCGCTCCGCTACGAGCAGTACTTC; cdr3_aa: CASSLSWRALRYEQYF
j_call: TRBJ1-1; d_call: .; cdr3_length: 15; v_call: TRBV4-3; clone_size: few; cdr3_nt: TGCGCCAGCAGCCAATCGGCAGGGAGTACCACTGAAGCTTTCTTT; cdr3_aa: CASSQSAGSTTEAFF
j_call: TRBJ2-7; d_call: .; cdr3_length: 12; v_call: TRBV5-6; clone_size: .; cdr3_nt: TGTGCCAGCAGCTTGGTGGGTGACGAGCAGTACTTC; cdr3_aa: CASSLVGDEQYF
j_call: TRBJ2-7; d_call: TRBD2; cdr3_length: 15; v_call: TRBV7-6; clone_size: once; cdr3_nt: TGTGCCAGCAGCTCTCTAGCGGGGGTTACCTACGAGCAGTACTTC; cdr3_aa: CASSSLAGVTYEQYF
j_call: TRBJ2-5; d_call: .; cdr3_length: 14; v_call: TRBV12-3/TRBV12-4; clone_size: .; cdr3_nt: TGTGCCAGCAGCCAAGGACTACATCAAGAGACCCAGTACTTC; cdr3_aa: CASSQGLHQETQYF
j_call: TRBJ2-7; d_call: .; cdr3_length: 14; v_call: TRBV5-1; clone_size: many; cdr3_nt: TGCGCCAGCAGCTTGGTCGAGGGACTCTACGAGCAGTACTTC; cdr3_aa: CASSLVEGLYEQYF
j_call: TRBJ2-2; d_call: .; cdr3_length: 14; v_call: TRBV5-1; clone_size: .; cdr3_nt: TGCGCCAGCAGCATAGACAGTTACACCGGGGAGCTGTTTTTT; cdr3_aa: CASSIDSYTGELFF
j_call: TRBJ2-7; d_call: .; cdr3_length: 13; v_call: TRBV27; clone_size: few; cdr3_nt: TGTGCCAGCAGTTGGACGGCCAACTACGAGCAGTACTTC; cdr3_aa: CASSWTANYEQYF
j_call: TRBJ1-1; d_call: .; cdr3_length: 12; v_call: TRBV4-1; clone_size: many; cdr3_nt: TGCGCCAGCAGCCAAGGCGACACTGAAGCTTTCTTT; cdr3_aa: CASSQGDTEAFF
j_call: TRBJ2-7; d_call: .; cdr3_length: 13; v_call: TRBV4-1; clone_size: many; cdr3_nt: TGCGCCAGCAGCCAAGATTCCGGGGTCGAGCAGTACTTC; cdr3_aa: CASSQDSGVEQYF
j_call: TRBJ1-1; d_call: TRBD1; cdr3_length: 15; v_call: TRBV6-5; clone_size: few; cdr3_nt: TGTGCCAGCAGTTTAGGGACAGGGTGGGACACTGAAGCTTTCTTT; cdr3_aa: CASSLGTGWDTEAFF
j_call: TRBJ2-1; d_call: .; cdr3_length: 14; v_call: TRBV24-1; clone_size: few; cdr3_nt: TGTGCCACCAGTGACTCAACAGGATACAATGAGCAGTTCTTC; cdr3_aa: CATSDSTGYNEQFF
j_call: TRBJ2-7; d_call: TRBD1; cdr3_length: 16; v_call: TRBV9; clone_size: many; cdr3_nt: TGTGCCAGCAGCCCTCGGGACAGGGATTCAGGCTACGAGCAGTACTTC; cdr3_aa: CASSPRDRDSGYEQYF
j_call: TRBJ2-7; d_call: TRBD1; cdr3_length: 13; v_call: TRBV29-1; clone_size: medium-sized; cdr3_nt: TGCAGCGTTGATGGACAGGGAATGAACGAGCAGTACTTC; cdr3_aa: CSVDGQGMNEQYF
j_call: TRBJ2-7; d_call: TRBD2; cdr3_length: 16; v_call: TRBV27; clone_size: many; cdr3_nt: TGTGCCAGCAGTACCTTGGGAGTAGCGGGAGATGGTGAGCAGTACTTC; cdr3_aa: CASSTLGVAGDGEQYF
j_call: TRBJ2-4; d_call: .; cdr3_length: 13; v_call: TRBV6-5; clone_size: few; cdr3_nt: TGTGCCAGCAGAGAACCGGGGAAAAACATTCAGTACTTC; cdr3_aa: CASREPGKNIQYF
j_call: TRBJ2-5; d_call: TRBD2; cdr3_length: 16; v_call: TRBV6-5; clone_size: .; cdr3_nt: TGTGCCAGCAGTTCGGGAGGAGGGCTGTACCAAGAGACCCAGTACTTC; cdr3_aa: CASSSGGGLYQETQYF
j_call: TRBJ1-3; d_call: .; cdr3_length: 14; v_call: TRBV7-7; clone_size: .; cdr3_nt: TGTGCTAGCAGCCAGGACGGAGCTGGAAACACCATATATTTT; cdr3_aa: CASSQDGAGNTIYF
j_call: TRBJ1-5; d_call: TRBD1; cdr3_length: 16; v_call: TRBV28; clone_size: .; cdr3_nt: TGTGCCAGCAGTGGGACAGGGAGATATAGCAATCAGCCCCAGCATTTT; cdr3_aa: CASSGTGRYSNQPQHF
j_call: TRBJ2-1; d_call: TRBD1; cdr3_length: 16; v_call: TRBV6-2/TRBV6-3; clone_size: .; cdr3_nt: TGTGCCAGCAGACTAGGGACAGGCGGATCCTACAATGAGCAGTTCTTC; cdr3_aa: CASRLGTGGSYNEQFF
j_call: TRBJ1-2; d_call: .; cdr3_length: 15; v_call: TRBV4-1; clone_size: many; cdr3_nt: TGCGCCAGCAGCCCCCGCAGGGGCGGGCTATTCGGCTACACCTTC; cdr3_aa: CASSPRRGGLFGYTF
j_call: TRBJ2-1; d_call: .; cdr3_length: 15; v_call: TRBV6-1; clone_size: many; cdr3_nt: TGTGCCAGCAGTGATGACAGCGCCCAGGGTAATGAGCAGTTCTTC; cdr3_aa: CASSDDSAQGNEQFF
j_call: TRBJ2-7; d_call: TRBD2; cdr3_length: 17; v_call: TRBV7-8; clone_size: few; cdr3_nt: TGTGCCAGCAGCTTCCCGGGACTAGCGGATAGTCTCGACGAGCAGTACTTC; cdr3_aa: CASSFPGLADSLDEQYF
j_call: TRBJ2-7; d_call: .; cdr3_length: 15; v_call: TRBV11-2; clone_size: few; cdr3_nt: TGTGCCAGCAGCTTGACGTCAGGGTGGGAGAACGAGCAGTACTTC; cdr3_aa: CASSLTSGWENEQYF